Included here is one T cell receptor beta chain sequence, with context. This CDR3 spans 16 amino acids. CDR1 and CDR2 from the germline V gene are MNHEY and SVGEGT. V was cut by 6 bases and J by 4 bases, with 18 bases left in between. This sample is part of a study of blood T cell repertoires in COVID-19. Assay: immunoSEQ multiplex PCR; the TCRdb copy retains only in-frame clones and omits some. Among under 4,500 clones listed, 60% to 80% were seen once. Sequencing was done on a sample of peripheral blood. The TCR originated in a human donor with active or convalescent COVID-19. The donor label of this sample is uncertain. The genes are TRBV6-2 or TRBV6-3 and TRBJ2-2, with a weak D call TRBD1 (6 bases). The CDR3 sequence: CASSNPLRGSTGELFF. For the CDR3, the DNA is TGTGCCAGCAGCAACCCTTTAAGGGGGTCCACCGGGGAGCTGTTTTTT.